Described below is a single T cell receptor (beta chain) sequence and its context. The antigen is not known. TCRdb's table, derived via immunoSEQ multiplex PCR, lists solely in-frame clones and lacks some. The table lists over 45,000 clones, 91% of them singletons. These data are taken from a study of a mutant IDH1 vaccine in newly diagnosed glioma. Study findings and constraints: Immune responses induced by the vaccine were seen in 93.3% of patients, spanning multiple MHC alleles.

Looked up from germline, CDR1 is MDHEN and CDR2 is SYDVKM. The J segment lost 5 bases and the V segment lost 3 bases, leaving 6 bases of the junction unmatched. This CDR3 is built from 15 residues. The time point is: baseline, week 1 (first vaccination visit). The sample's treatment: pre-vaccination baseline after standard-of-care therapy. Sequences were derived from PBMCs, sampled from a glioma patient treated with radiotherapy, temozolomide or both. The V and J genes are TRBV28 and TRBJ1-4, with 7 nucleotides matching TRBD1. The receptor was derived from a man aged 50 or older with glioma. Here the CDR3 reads CASSFTGDGNEKLFF. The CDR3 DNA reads TGTGCCAGCAGTTTCACAGGGGATGGGAATGAAAAACTGTTTTTT.